What follows is one T cell receptor beta chain and its context. The CDR3 sequence is 11 residues long. Looked up from germline, CDR1 is SGHAT and CDR2 is FQNNGV. With 1 base removed from V and 11 bases from J, the gap between germline ends came to 5 bases. The data were taken from a study of shared clonotypes between healthy human individuals. The overall study: Per donor, CD8 memory used one plate, CD8 naive used two, CD4 memory used three and CD4 naive used three.

Clones were sequenced by immunoSEQ multiplex PCR, and TCRdb holds only the in-frame ones, with some missing. The data show under 350,000 clones, with around 87% seen just once and around 15% held by the top ten. This chain links TRBV11-2 with TRBJ1-4; D is ambiguous. The sequenced sample consisted of memory CD8+ T cells sorted from blood. Subset reported: CD45RO+ cells pooled with CCR7-negative TemRA cells. The source is a man aged 18-30 years in good health. CDR3: CASSLGEKLFF. CDR3 in DNA: TGTGCCAGCAGCTTAGGAGAGAAACTGTTTTTT.